The 22 T cell receptor beta chains below all came from one sample that was sequenced in a study of early stage breast cancer tumors. The table came from immunoSEQ multiplex PCR; TCRdb's copy has only in-frame clones and leaves some out. The table includes about 28,000 clones, about 80% detected once. Sequenced: blood. The receptor source for this set is a person in their sixties or seventies with breast cancer.

The CDR3: CASSEGVGLKETQYF. The CDR3 coding sequence is TGTGCCAGCAGTGAAGGTGTGGGACTAAAAGAGACCCAGTACTTC. V gene TRBV6-1 combines with J gene TRBJ2-5; 7 nucleotides match TRBD2. In germline, CDR1 is MNHNS, CDR2 SASEGT. V lost 1 base and J lost 3; bases outside the gene matches: 5. The CDR3 runs to 15 residues.

The chain couples TRBV19 to TRBJ2-2; the D is unclear. In germline, CDR1 is LNHDA, CDR2 SQIVND (reference sequence). The CDR3 consists of 13 residues. Trimming took 3 bases from V and 6 from J, leaving 8 bases between them. CDR3 in amino acids: CASSIGLAGELFF. In nucleotides, the CDR3 is TGTGCCAGTAGTATCGGTTTGGCCGGGGAGCTGTTTTTT.

The count of this clone is one. The J gene is TRBJ2-3, the V gene TRBV7-9; D not certain. V lost 0 bases, J lost 3 bases, and 10 bases lay in between. Germline CDR1 reads SEHNR; CDR2 reads FQNEAQ (reference sequence). This CDR3 region has 15 residues. The CDR3, as DNA: TGTGCCAGCAGCTTAGCGGTGGCTGCTACAGATACGCAGTATTTT. Its translation is CASSLAVAATDTQYF.

The chain combines TRBV4-3 with TRBJ2-7; TRBD2 matches 10 bases. The CDR3 consists of 16 residues. The trim removed 0 bases at V and 3 bases at J, leaving 5 bases unmatched. CDR1 LGHNA and CDR2 YSLEER come from the germline V gene. The CDR3: CASSQEARLAGYEQYF. The DNA for the CDR3 is TGCGCCAGCAGCCAAGAAGCCCGACTAGCGGGCTACGAGCAGTACTTC.

The CDR3 DNA follows: TGTGCCAGCAGCCCTGGGGACAGGGGAACAGATACGCAGTATTTT. As protein: CASSPGDRGTDTQYF. The chain carries TRBV14 and TRBJ2-3; 10 nucleotides match TRBD1. Germline trimming cut 4 bases from V and 3 bases from J; bases unmatched to any gene: 4. Germline V gene lookup returns CDR1 SGHDN and CDR2 FVKESK. This CDR3 contains 15 residues.

This clone was seen a handful of times. J is TRBJ1-3 and V is TRBV9; D is perhaps TRBD1 (5 bases). The CDR3 runs 14 residues. CDR1 SGDLS and CDR2 YYNGEE come from the germline V gene. Trimming took off 3 bases at V and 0 bases at J, with 7 bases between the two ends. The CDR3 protein is CASSAQDSGNTIYF. CDR3 sequence (DNA): TGTGCCAGCAGCGCACAGGACTCTGGAAACACCATATATTTT. Full variable domain (missing parts from reference TRBV9 and TRBJ1-3): DSGVTQTPKHLITATGQRVTLRCSPRSGDLSVYWYQQSLDQGLQFLIQYYNGEERAKGNILERFSAQQFPDLHSELNLSSLELGDSALYFCASSAQDSGNTIYFGEGSWLTVV.

V usage is TRBV9 and J usage is TRBJ1-2; perhaps TRBD1 as D (5 bases). Germline CDR1 SGDLS, CDR2 YYNGEE. There are 15 residues in the CDR3. The V and J ends lost 3 bases and 9 bases respectively, with 21 bases between them. The CDR3 is CASSDSWGRAERYTF. The CDR3 DNA is TGTGCCAGCAGCGATAGCTGGGGCAGGGCGGAACGCTACACCTTC.

The V call is TRBV14, the J call TRBJ2-5; 7 nucleotides align to TRBD2. Losses at the gene ends were 2 bases for V and 4 bases for J; bases not matched to a gene: 4. This CDR3 contains 14 residues. Germline-derived CDR1 and CDR2 are SGHDN and FVKESK. The CDR3 DNA is TGTGCCAGCAGCCAAAACGGCGGGAGAGAGACCCAGTACTTC. Protein product: CASSQNGGRETQYF. Using reference TRBV14 and TRBJ2-5 for the parts outside the CDR3, the full variable domain is EAGVTQFPSHSVIEKGQTVTLRCDPISGHDNLYWYRRVMGKEIKFLLHFVKESKQDESGMPNNRFLAERTGGTYSTLKVQPAELEDSGVYFCASSQNGGRETQYFGPGTRLLVL.

The CDR3 is CASRGEGGIMPQHF. CDR3 in DNA: TGTGCCAGCAGGGGGGAAGGGGGAATAATGCCCCAGCATTTT. The chain couples TRBV28 to TRBJ1-5; tentatively, D is TRBD1 (6 bases). The germline V and J ends were trimmed by 6 bases and 9 bases, with 18 bases remaining between them. This CDR3 contains 14 residues. Looked up from germline, CDR1 is MDHEN and CDR2 is SYDVKM.

The genes are TRBV30 and TRBJ1-4, with a weak D call TRBD1 (5 bases). Germline V gene data show CDR1 as GTSNPN and CDR2 as SVGIG (reference sequence). V lost 6 bases and J lost 1, with 9 bases in between. The CDR3 contains 13 residues. DNA of the CDR3: TGTGCCTGCTCCAGGGAAACTAATGAAAAACTGTTTTTT. Translating gives CACSRETNEKLFF.

A remark on this clone: Other DNA sequences from this sample encode an identical CDR3 as well. The chain uses TRBV5-6 and TRBJ2-5; no definite D call. The V end lost 5 bases, the J end lost 4 bases, and 6 bases lay between the germline ends. The CDR3 spans 11 residues. Germline V gene sequence: CDR1 SGHDT, CDR2 YYEEEE. This chain's CDR3 is CASSFRETQYF. As DNA, the CDR3 is TGTGCCAGCAGTTTTCGAGAGACCCAGTACTTC.

This clone was detected once. This rearrangement joins TRBV11-2 to TRBJ2-7; D might be TRBD1 (6 bases). CDR1 is SGHAT, CDR2 FQNNGV, per germline. Trimming took off 1 base at V and 6 bases at J, with 16 bases between the two ends. CDR3 length: 15 amino acids. CDR3 sequence: CASSLARGAFGEQYF. Written as DNA, the CDR3 is TGTGCCAGCAGCTTAGCCAGGGGCGCATTTGGCGAGCAGTACTTC.

CDR3 DNA: TGTGCCAGCCGACCCCCGGCCTCGGGACAGGGGGCCCATGAGCAGTTCTTC. The encoded protein is CASRPPASGQGAHEQFF. The chain couples TRBV14 to TRBJ2-1, with 12 bases matching TRBD1. The CDR3 is made up of 17 amino acids. V lost 8 bases, J lost 8 bases, and 16 bases stayed unmatched. Looked up from germline, CDR1 is SGHDN and CDR2 is FVKESK.

This chain connects TRBV10-1 to TRBJ2-3; tentatively, D is TRBD2 (5 bases). The CDR3 is made up of 16 amino acids. CDR1 and CDR2 (germline): WNHNN, SYGVQD (reference sequence). Trimming shortened V by 9 bases and J by 4 bases, and 23 bases separated the two germline ends. In DNA form, the CDR3 reads TGCGCCAGTAAACCAGGAGAGGCTGCCGGGGCAGATACGCAGTATTTT. Encoded protein: CASKPGEAAGADTQYF.

This clone appeared once. CDR3 bases: TGCGCCAGCAGCTTGGACGTGGGCCCAGATACGCAGTATTTT. Translation gives CASSLDVGPDTQYF. The V and J genes are TRBV5-1 and TRBJ2-3, with unresolved D. Per germline, CDR1 SGHRS and CDR2 YFSETQ. The CDR3 loop spans 14 amino acids. The V end lost 0 bases, the J end lost 4 bases, and 9 bases lay between the germline ends.

The chain couples TRBV28 to TRBJ2-3; 8 positions match TRBD2. Per the germline V gene, CDR1 is MDHEN and CDR2 is SYDVKM. The CDR3 contains 15 residues. Trimming at V came to 6 bases and at J to 1 base, leaving 6 bases not matched to a gene. Written as DNA, the CDR3 is TGTGCCAGCAGCCCAACGGGGGGGCGCACAGATACGCAGTATTTT. Its translation: CASSPTGGRTDTQYF.

V usage is TRBV18 and J usage is TRBJ2-7; TRBD2 agrees at 11 bases. This CDR3 contains 14 residues. J was trimmed by 6 bases and V by 6 bases; bases with no gene match: 7. Germline V lookup: CDR1 KGHSH, CDR2 LQKENI. This chain's CDR3 is CASSSIGTSGEQYF. The CDR3 nucleotides are TGTGCCAGCTCTTCAATCGGGACTAGCGGCGAGCAGTACTTC.

This clone was detected a few times. The chain carries TRBV18 and TRBJ2-1; 10 bases fit TRBD2. J was trimmed by 8 bases and V by 2 bases; bases with no gene match: 6. CDR1 is KGHSH and CDR2 is LQKENI in the germline V gene. The CDR3 length is 15 residues. In DNA form, the CDR3 reads TGTGCCAGCTCACCATCGAGCGGGAGGGGGCATGAGCAGTTCTTC. Its protein is CASSPSSGRGHEQFF.

The chain employs TRBV30 and TRBJ2-7, with 16 positions matching TRBD2. The V and J ends lost 2 bases and 4 bases, in that order; junction bases with no gene match: 2. The germline V gene has CDR1 GTSNPN and CDR2 SVGIG (reference sequence). The CDR3 runs to 15 residues. In nucleotides, the CDR3 is TGTGCCTGGAGTAGGGGACTAGCGGGGGGGTACGAGCAGTACTTC. This gives the protein CAWSRGLAGGYEQYF.

This clone has a handful of counts. The V and J genes are TRBV28 and TRBJ2-7; D may be TRBD2 (6 bases). Germline CDR1 is MDHEN and CDR2 is SYDVKM. The CDR3 consists of 15 residues. The V end lost 5 bases, the J end lost 2 bases, and 16 bases lay between the germline ends. The CDR3 spells CASSPSGRGAYEQYF. CDR3 nucleotides: TGTGCCAGCAGTCCCTCCGGGAGAGGCGCCTACGAGCAGTACTTC.

This clone was seen just once. V is TRBV19 and J is TRBJ2-1; 9 positions agree with TRBD1. The CDR3 has 15 residues. The germline V gene has CDR1 LNHDA and CDR2 SQIVND (reference sequence). V lost 5 bases and J lost 8; bases outside the gene matches: 10. The CDR3 bases are TGTGCCAGTAGTCTCCTCGGGACAGGGAGCGATGAGCAGTTCTTC. Its translation: CASSLLGTGSDEQFF.

This clone was counted only a few times. The chain is built from TRBV18 and TRBJ1-2, with D possibly being TRBD1 (6 bases). The germline V gene has CDR1 KGHSH and CDR2 LQKENI. Trimming left V 3 bases short and J 3 bases short, with 8 bases between. This CDR3 is built from 13 residues. The CDR3 is CASSPSGDYGYTF. CDR3 sequence (DNA): TGTGCCAGCTCACCTTCAGGGGACTATGGCTACACCTTC.